The entry below describes one T cell receptor beta chain. Its antigen is currently unknown. This may arise from a read error, as a much more abundant clone is one base away. The data are from a study of blood T cells in healthy people across ages. Germline V gene data show CDR1 as DFQATT and CDR2 as SNEGSKA (reference sequence). There are 14 residues in the CDR3. V was shortened by 8 bases and J by 2 bases, with 16 bases between the two germline ends. With a J-beta primer mix and a sample-barcoded 5' primer, a second PCR ran 7 to 11 cycles. TCRdb processed the 5' RACE reads anew with MiXCR; each CDR3 protein has one entry. The sample has about 650,000 distinct CDR3 sequences, roughly 30% seen once. Study-level findings and limits: Observed TCR beta diversity per million T cells went down as age went up. This fall followed a roughly linear course with age. From one million sequenced T cells, diversity estimates were lower bounds.

The sequenced sample was blood. The V gene is TRBV20-1, the J gene TRBJ1-5, with a possible D match to TRBD1 (6 bases). This sequence was found in a woman of 80 years or more in good health. The CDR3 DNA sequence: TGCAGTACTAAAACAGGGAGCGGCAATCAGCCCCAGCATTTT. Translated, it gives CSTKTGSGNQPQHF.